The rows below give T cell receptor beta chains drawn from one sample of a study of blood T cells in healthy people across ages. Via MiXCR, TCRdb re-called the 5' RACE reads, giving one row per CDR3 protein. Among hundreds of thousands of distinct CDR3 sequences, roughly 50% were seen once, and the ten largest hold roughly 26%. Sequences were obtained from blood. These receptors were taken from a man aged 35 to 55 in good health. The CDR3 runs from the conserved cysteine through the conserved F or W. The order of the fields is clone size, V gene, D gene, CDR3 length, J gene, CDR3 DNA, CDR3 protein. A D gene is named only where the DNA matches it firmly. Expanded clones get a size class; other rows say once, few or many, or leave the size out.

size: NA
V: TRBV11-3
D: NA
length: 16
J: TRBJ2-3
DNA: TGTGCCGGCAGCTTTAGGCAGGGAATAGGCACAGATACGCAGTATTTT
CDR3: CAGSFRQGIGTDTQYF

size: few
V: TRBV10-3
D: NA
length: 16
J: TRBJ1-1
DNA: TGTGCCATCAGTGAGTCAGGTATCACCGGGAACACTGAAGCTTTCTTT
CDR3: CAISESGITGNTEAFF

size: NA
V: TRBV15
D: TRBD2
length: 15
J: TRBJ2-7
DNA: TGTGCCACCAGCAGCGAGAGACTAGCGGGAAACGAGCAGTACTTC
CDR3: CATSSERLAGNEQYF

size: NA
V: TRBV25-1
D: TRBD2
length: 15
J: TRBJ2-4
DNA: TGTGCCAGCAGTAACTCCGGGACTAGGCTAAACATTCAGTACTTC
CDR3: CASSNSGTRLNIQYF

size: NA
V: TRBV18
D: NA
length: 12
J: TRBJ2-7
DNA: TGTGCCAGCTCACCGGCGATAGACAGGTTGTACTTC
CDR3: CASSPAIDRLYF

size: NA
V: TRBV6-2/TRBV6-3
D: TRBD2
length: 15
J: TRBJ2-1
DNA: TGTGCCAGCAGTTCGCGGGAGGATCCCGGTAATGAGCAGTTCTTC
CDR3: CASSSREDPGNEQFF

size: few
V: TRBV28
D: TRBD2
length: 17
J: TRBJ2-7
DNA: TGTGCCAGCAGTTTATCTTTACTAGCGGGAGTAACCTACGAGCAGTACTTC
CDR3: CASSLSLLAGVTYEQYF

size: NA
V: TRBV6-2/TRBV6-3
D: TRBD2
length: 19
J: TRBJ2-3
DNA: TGTGCCAGCAGTTACTCTAGACTAGCGCCTGAACCGACCACAGATACGCAGTATTTT
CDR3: CASSYSRLAPEPTTDTQYF

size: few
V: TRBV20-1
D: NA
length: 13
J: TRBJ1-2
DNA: TGCAGTGGGTCCCCCCAGGCTCGATATGGCTACACCTTC
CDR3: CSGSPQARYGYTF

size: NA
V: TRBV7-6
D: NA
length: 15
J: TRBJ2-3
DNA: TGTGCCAGCTCCGCTTTTGGGGGGCAAGCAGATACGCAGTATTTT
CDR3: CASSAFGGQADTQYF

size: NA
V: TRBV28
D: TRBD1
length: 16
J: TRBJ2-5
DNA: TGTGCCAGCAGTTTGGGGGGGACAGGGACCGCTGAGACCCAGTACTTC
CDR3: CASSLGGTGTAETQYF

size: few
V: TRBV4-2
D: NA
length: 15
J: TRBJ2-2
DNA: TGTGCCAGCAGCCAGGGGGGACTGAACACCGGGGAGCTGTTTTTT
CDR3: CASSQGGLNTGELFF

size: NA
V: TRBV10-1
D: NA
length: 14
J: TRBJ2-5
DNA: TGCGCCAGCAGATCAAGGCCGGGCTGGGAGACCCAGTACTTC
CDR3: CASRSRPGWETQYF

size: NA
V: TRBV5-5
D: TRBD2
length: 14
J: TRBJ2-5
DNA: TGTGCCAGCCAGCGGGAGGGGAGACAAGAGACCCAGTACTTC
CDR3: CASQREGRQETQYF

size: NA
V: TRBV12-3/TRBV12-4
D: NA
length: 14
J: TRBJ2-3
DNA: TGTGCCAGCACCTCCCTGTCTGGGTCCGATACGCAGTATTTT
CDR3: CASTSLSGSDTQYF

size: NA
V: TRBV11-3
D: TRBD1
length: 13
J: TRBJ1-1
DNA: TGTGCCAGCAGCGCCCGGGACAGCCTTGAAGCTTTCTTT
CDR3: CASSARDSLEAFF

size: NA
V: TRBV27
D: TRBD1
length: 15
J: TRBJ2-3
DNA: TGTGCCAGCAGGGGACAGACATCTAGCACAGATACGCAGTATTTT
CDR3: CASRGQTSSTDTQYF

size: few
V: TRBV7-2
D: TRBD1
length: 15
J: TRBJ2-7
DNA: TGTGCCAGCAGCCTAGACAGGGGTGATACCTACGAGCAGTACTTC
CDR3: CASSLDRGDTYEQYF

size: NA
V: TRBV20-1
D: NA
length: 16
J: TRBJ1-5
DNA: TGCAGTGCTAGAGAGGATCCGACAGTTAGCAATCAGCCCCAGCATTTT
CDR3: CSAREDPTVSNQPQHF

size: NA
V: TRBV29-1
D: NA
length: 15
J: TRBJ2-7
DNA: TGCAGCGTTGAATCCGAAGGTCTCAGCTCCTACGAGCAGTACTTC
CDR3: CSVESEGLSSYEQYF

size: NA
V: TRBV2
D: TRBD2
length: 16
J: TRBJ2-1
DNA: TGTGCCAGCAGTGAGGCGGGGGGGCACAATTACAATGAGCAGTTCTTC
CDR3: CASSEAGGHNYNEQFF

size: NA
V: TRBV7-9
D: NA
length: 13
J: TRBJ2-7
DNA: TGTGCCAGCACCCGAGGTGGGGGCGTGGAGCAGTACTTC
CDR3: CASTRGGGVEQYF

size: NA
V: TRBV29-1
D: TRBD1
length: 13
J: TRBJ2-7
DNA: TGCAGCGCACCACAGGGGGACACCTACGAGCAGTACTTC
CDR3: CSAPQGDTYEQYF

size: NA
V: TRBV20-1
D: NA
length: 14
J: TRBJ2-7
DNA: TGCAGTGCTAGAGATTCCAGGGGCAACTACGAGCAGTACTTC
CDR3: CSARDSRGNYEQYF

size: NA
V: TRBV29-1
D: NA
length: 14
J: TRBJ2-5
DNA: TGCAGCGTCGAACCCGGACAGTACCGAGAGACCCAGTACTTC
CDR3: CSVEPGQYRETQYF

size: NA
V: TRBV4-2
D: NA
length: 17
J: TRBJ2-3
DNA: TGTGCCAGCAGCCAAGAGGTCGGCTTTGGCGGCACAGAGACGCAGTATTTT
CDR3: CASSQEVGFGGTETQYF

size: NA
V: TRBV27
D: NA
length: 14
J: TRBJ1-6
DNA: TGTGCCAGCGCCGGTTGGGGTGTGAATTCACCCCTCCACTTT
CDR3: CASAGWGVNSPLHF

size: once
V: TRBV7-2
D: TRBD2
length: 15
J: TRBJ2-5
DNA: TGTGCCAGCAGCGCTAGCGGGGGGGTGATAGAGACCCAGTACTTC
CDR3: CASSASGGVIETQYF

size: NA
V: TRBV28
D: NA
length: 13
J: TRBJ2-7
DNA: TGTGCCAGCAGTTTGGACAGCGACTACGAGCAGTACTTC
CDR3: CASSLDSDYEQYF

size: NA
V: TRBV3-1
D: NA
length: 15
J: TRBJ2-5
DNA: TGTGCCAGCAGCCTCCGTGGGGGCCAGGGAGAGACCCAGTACTTC
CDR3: CASSLRGGQGETQYF

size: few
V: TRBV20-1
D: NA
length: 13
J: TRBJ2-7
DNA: TGCAGTGCTATCACGGAGGTGGCACTAGGGCAGTACTTC
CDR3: CSAITEVALGQYF

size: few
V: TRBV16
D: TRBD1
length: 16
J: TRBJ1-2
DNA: TGTGCCAGCAGCCCTGGGACAGGGACCGACAACTATGGCTACACCTTC
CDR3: CASSPGTGTDNYGYTF

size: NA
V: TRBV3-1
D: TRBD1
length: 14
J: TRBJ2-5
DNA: TGTGCCAGCAGCCAAGCCGGGACAGGCCCCGGGCAGTACTTC
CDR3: CASSQAGTGPGQYF

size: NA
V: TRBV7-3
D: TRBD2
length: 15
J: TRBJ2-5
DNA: TGTGCCAGCAGCTTAAATACCGGACTAGAAGAGACCCAGTACTTC
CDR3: CASSLNTGLEETQYF

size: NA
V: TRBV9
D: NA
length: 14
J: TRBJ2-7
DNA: TGTGCCAGCAGCGTAGCTTCAGAGTCCTACGAGCAGTACTTC
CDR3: CASSVASESYEQYF

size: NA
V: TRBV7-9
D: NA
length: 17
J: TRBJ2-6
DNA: TGTGCCAGCAGCTTGAGTGTCCAAGCCTCTGGGGCCAACGTCCTGACTTTC
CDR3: CASSLSVQASGANVLTF

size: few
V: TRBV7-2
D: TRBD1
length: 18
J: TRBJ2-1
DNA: TGTGCCAGCAGCTCTGATACCGGGACAGGGATCCACTACAATGAGCAGTTCTTC
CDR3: CASSSDTGTGIHYNEQFF

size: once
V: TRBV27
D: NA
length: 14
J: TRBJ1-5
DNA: TGTGCCAGCAGCACCGAGAGGACAGTTCAGCCCCAGCATTTT
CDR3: CASSTERTVQPQHF

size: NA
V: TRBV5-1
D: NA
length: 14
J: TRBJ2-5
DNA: TGCGCCAGCAGCTTGTTCCCATCAGCGGAGACCCAGTACTTC
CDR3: CASSLFPSAETQYF

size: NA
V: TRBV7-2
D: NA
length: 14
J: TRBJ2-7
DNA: TGTGCCAGCAGCTGGCAGGGCTCCCCCTACGAGCAGTACTTC
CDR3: CASSWQGSPYEQYF

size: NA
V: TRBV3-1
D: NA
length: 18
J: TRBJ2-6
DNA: TGTGCCAGCAGCCAAGAAGGGGGGAGAAACTCTGGGGCCAACGTCCTGACTTTC
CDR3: CASSQEGGRNSGANVLTF

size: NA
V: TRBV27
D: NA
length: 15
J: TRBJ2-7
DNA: TGTGCCAGCAGTTTATCGAATGGTCTCTCCTACGAGCAGTACTTC
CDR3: CASSLSNGLSYEQYF

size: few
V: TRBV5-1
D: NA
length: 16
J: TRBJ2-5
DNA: TGCGCCAGCAGCTTGGGCAGGGCCGGGACAAAAGAGACCCAGTACTTC
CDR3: CASSLGRAGTKETQYF

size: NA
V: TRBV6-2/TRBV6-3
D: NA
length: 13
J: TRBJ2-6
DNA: TGTGCCAGCCAAAATGCTGGGGCCAACGTCCTGACTTTC
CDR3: CASQNAGANVLTF

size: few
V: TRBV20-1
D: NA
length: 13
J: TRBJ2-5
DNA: TGCAGTAACCGCGGGGGCTCAGGAGAGACCCAGTACTTC
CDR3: CSNRGGSGETQYF

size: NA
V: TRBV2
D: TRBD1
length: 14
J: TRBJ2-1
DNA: TGTGCCAGCAACCTAATTAGGGGGCTGGGTGAGCAGTTCTTC
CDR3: CASNLIRGLGEQFF

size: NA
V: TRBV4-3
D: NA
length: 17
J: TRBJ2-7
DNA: TGCGCCAGCAGCCAAGAGGCGCAGCCTAGGTCCCCCTACGAGCAGTACTTC
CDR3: CASSQEAQPRSPYEQYF

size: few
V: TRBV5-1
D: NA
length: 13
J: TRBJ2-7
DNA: TGCGCCAGCAGCAGACAGGACACCCAACGTCAGTACTTC
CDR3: CASSRQDTQRQYF

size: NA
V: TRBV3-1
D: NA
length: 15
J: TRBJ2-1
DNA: TGTGCCAGCAGCCAAGACCGGGGTTGGGGCACTGAGCAGTTCTTC
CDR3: CASSQDRGWGTEQFF

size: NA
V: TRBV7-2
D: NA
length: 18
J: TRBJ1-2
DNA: TGTGCCAGCAGCCGAGTGTTCGGACAAGGAGATTACAGCTATGGCTACACCTTC
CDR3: CASSRVFGQGDYSYGYTF

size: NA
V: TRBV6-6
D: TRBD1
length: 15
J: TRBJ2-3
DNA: TGTGCCAGCAGCCTGAGGACAGGGCCGAGAAATACGCAGTATTTT
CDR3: CASSLRTGPRNTQYF

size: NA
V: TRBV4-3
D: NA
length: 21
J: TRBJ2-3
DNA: TGCGCCAGCAGCCAAGACATCTCCGAGACAGTGGTTCCCTCTAGCACAGATACGCAGTATTTT
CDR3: CASSQDISETVVPSSTDTQYF